Each of the 15 T cell receptor beta chains below was sequenced from the same sample in a study of cytomegalovirus exposure and HLA in healthy donors (dated by TCRdb to the late 2010s). The receptor library was made with the immunoSEQ multiplex PCR assay. For the multiplex PCR, a mixture combining 60 forward primers for TCR Vbeta segments and 13 reverse primers for TCR Jbeta segments was used. TCRdb stores this immuneACCESS table with in-frame sequences only. Part of the clones is absent; in the studies checked, under half of the shortfall reflects unresolved V genes, and no reason is known for the rest. The sample table records under 150,000 clones; 65% to 90% of these occur just once. The top ten clones comprise less than 1.5% of the sample. The sequencing input was PBMCs. These receptor sequences come from a girl aged 2-10 years in good health and CMV-seronegative.

The V gene is TRBV5-1, the J gene TRBJ2-7; D call uncertain. CDR1 and CDR2 from the germline V gene are SGHRS and YFSETQ. The germline V and J ends were trimmed by 4 bases and 2 bases, with 22 bases remaining between them. CDR3 length equals 17 residues. CDR3 in DNA: TGCGCCAGCAGCAACACCCTTGGGCCCGCGCGCCCCTACGAGCAGTACTTC. Protein product: CASSNTLGPARPYEQYF.

The chain carries TRBV27 and TRBJ2-1, with D possibly TRBD2 on 6 matching bases. The CDR3 runs 17 residues. The germline V and J ends were trimmed by 0 bases and 7 bases, with 19 bases remaining between them. Germline V CDR1 and CDR2: MNHEY, SMNVEV (reference sequence). In DNA form, the CDR3 reads TGTGCCAGCAGTTTATCTGGGAAAGCGGGTTTTAGGAATGAGCAGTTCTTC. Protein sequence: CASSLSGKAGFRNEQFF.

This clone has a single count. The chain links TRBV27 to TRBJ2-3; a possible D gene is TRBD2 (6 bases). From germline, CDR1 is MNHEY and CDR2 SMNVEV (reference sequence). V gave up 0 bases and J gave up 6 bases, with 16 bases separating them. The CDR3 is 16 residues long. For the CDR3, the DNA is TGTGCCAGCAGTTTATCCCTAACCGGGACTCACGATACGCAGTATTTT. This codes for CASSLSLTGTHDTQYF.

This rearrangement joins TRBV11-2 to TRBJ1-1, with D perhaps TRBD1 (6 bases). Per germline, CDR1 SGHAT and CDR2 FQNNGV. The germline V and J ends were trimmed by 5 bases and 0 bases, with 10 bases remaining between them. The CDR3 has 14 residues. The DNA for the CDR3 is TGTGCCAGCAGCGAAACAGGGATGAACACTGAAGCTTTCTTT. Amino acid sequence: CASSETGMNTEAFF.

This clone was detected once. V usage is TRBV9 and J usage is TRBJ2-5; 8 bases agree with TRBD2. Germline V gene data show CDR1 as SGDLS and CDR2 as YYNGEE. The CDR3 totals 15 residues. V dropped 3 bases and J dropped 4; count of bases not matched to a gene: 8. The CDR3 spells CASSESGSWAETQYF. The CDR3 DNA reads as TGTGCCAGCAGCGAGAGCGGGAGCTGGGCAGAGACCCAGTACTTC.

This chain uses TRBV5-1 with TRBJ1-1, with D tentatively TRBD1 (6 bases). V shed 5 bases and J shed 2 bases, with 16 bases lying between them. Germline V gene data show CDR1 as SGHRS and CDR2 as YFSETQ. This CDR3 has 15 residues. The CDR3 loop is CASSPPGQGNTEAFF. In DNA form, the CDR3 reads TGCGCCAGCAGTCCACCGGGACAAGGAAACACTGAAGCTTTCTTT.

The chain carries TRBV27 and TRBJ1-1; D gene ambiguous. Germline V gene data show CDR1 as MNHEY and CDR2 as SMNVEV (reference sequence). With 4 bases removed from V and 0 bases from J, the gap between germline ends came to 24 bases. The CDR3 totals 19 residues. DNA for the CDR3: TGTGCCAGCAGTTCCTTGGACCTCGAGGGCAAATTCATGAACACTGAAGCTTTCTTT. It yields the protein CASSSLDLEGKFMNTEAFF.

The sample holds a few counts of this clone. The DNA of the CDR3 is TGCAGTGCTGAGTTGAACACTGAAGCTTTCTTT. Its translation is CSAELNTEAFF. The V and J genes are TRBV20-1 and TRBJ1-1, with D unresolved. The CDR3 contains 11 residues. Trimming stripped 5 bases from V and 0 bases from J, with 4 bases between. CDR1 is DFQATT, CDR2 SNEGSKA, per germline (reference sequence).

The chain employs TRBV6-5 and TRBJ2-5; 7 positions agree with TRBD1. The better agreement between TRBJ2-7 and the DNA end casts doubt on the J call. Germline values: CDR1 MNHEY, CDR2 SVGAGI. This CDR3 has 14 residues. The CDR3 DNA reads as TGTGCCAGCAGAGACAGGGTCGCTTCCTACGAGCAGTACTTC. Its protein product is CASRDRVASYEQYF.

Only a few counts were recorded for this clone. This chain connects TRBV10-1 to TRBJ2-1, with D tentatively TRBD2 (5 bases). The length of the CDR3 is 14 residues. Trimming removed 8 bases from V and 3 bases from J, with 14 bases in between. Germline lookup yields CDR1 WNHNN and CDR2 SYGVQD (reference sequence). CDR3 DNA sequence: TGCGCCAGCTCCCCCCGAGCGGTCTACAATGAGCAGTTCTTC. As protein: CASSPRAVYNEQFF.

In its sample, this clone was seen a few times. The J gene is TRBJ2-3, the V gene TRBV4-2, with 10 bases identical to TRBD2. CDR3 length equals 16 residues. V shed 1 base and J 3 bases; nucleotides not matched to a gene: 4. Germline CDR1 LGHNA, CDR2 YNFKEQ. This chain's CDR3 is CASSQVSGRATDTQYF. Here the CDR3 DNA reads TGTGCCAGCAGCCAAGTAAGCGGGAGGGCGACAGATACGCAGTATTTT.

Of note for this clone: The junction shows a germline mismatch at one end, possibly a read error. The V gene is TRBV7-8, the J gene TRBJ1-4; D unresolved. Germline lookup yields CDR1 SGHVS and CDR2 FQNEAQ. The length of the CDR3 is 13 residues. CDR3 nucleotides: TGTGCCAGCAGCATAGCCGGGAGTGAAAAACTGTTTTTT. Its translation is CASSIAGSEKLFF.

The rearrangement links TRBV6-6 to TRBJ1-2; D uncertain. This CDR3 has 14 residues. Between the trimmed V and J ends, which lost 0 bases and 2 bases, there was a span of 7 bases. Germline-derived CDR1 and CDR2 are MNHNY and SVGAGI (reference sequence). The CDR3 DNA reads TGTGCCAGCAGTTACTCGAGGGAGAACTATGGCTACACCTTC. Translation: CASSYSRENYGYTF.

The J gene is TRBJ2-7, the V gene TRBV11-2; D gene ambiguous. The CDR3 runs to 13 residues. Germline loops: CDR1 SGHAT, CDR2 FQNNGV. V lost 0 bases to trimming and J lost 4 bases, with 7 bases between them. CDR3 sequence reads: CASSLDRVYEQYF. CDR3 DNA: TGTGCCAGCAGCTTAGATCGGGTATACGAGCAGTACTTC.

This clone was detected a few times. CDR3 DNA sequence: TGTGCCAGGTCAGGGACGCAGTATTTT. It codes for CARSGTQYF. The V call is TRBV19, the J call TRBJ2-3, with D possibly being TRBD1 (5 bases). The ends were cut back, 9 bases at V and 9 bases at J, with 7 bases in the middle. Germline assignment: CDR1 LNHDA and CDR2 SQIVND (reference sequence). The CDR3 covers 9 residues.